This is a list of T cell receptor beta chains from one sample in a study of hypomethylating agent response in myelodysplastic syndrome. The protocol was immunoSEQ multiplex PCR, while the TCRdb copy is restricted to in-frame clones and leaves out a portion. The sample comprises about 3,100 clones, 70% to 80% of which are singletons, and 12% rests with the top ten. Sequences were derived from bone marrow, sampled before or after starting hypomethylating agent treatment for myelodysplastic syndrome (not recorded which). The receptors originated from a human donor with myelodysplastic syndrome. Each CDR3 is given with its conserved first and last residue. Each record gives: J gene, V gene, CDR3 protein.

>TRBJ2-7|TRBV7-7
CASSCRQAGSADEQYF
>TRBJ2-2|TRBV7-3
CASSPDPTGELFF
>TRBJ1-2|TRBV2
CASSEGGDGYGYTF
>TRBJ2-1|TRBV11-2
CASSHPLGRGGYEQFF
>TRBJ1-2|TRBV5-4
CASSFRTGGYGYTF
>TRBJ2-1|TRBV5-1
CASSLVGGGVHNEQFF
>TRBJ2-3|TRBV27
CASSSRGGLTDTQYF
>TRBJ2-7|TRBV7-9
CASSFLPLSILSYEQYF
>TRBJ2-2|TRBV7-2
CASSFTNTGELFF
>TRBJ2-1|TRBV7-9
CASSRPGTSSNEQFF
>TRBJ1-2|TRBV5-4
CASSSYSVLYGYTF
>TRBJ2-3|TRBV7-3
CASSITTDTQYF
>TRBJ2-7|TRBV6-5
CASSYGVTYEQYF
>TRBJ2-7|TRBV7-9
CASSRDSCEQYF
>NA|TRBV4-1
CASSRLGDRGHEQYF
>TRBJ2-3|TRBV6-4
CASSDSTGPDTQYF
>TRBJ2-7|TRBV7-2
CASSPTSGGASGLHYEQYF
>TRBJ2-5|TRBV5-1
CASSLYGPGETQYF
>TRBJ2-2|TRBV2
CASSRSTNTGELFF
>TRBJ1-2|TRBV7-2
CASSLDVDGYTF
>TRBJ2-1|TRBV4-1
CASSQDRGQGSYNEQFF
>TRBJ2-1|TRBV5-1
CASSMGLALDNEQFF
>TRBJ2-1|TRBV18
CASSAGTSGNNEQFF
>TRBJ1-2|TRBV7-2
CASSSRTGGYTF
>TRBJ1-2|TRBV5-5
CASSSDPTNYGYTF
>TRBJ1-5|TRBV7-9
CASSRGAGGEQPQHF
>TRBJ2-5|TRBV5-6
CASSEDRETQYF
>TRBJ2-5|TRBV11-2
CASSPSTSGATQYF
>TRBJ1-2|TRBV20-1
CSATQGSGYTF
>TRBJ2-2|TRBV2
CASAGLGGENTGELFF
>TRBJ2-7|TRBV5-4
CASSLETHEQYF
>TRBJ2-7|TRBV5-1
CASSSAEQGSYEQYF
>TRBJ1-6|TRBV15
CATSRDRRAGGSPLHF
>TRBJ1-5|TRBV29-1
CSASTGISNQPQHF